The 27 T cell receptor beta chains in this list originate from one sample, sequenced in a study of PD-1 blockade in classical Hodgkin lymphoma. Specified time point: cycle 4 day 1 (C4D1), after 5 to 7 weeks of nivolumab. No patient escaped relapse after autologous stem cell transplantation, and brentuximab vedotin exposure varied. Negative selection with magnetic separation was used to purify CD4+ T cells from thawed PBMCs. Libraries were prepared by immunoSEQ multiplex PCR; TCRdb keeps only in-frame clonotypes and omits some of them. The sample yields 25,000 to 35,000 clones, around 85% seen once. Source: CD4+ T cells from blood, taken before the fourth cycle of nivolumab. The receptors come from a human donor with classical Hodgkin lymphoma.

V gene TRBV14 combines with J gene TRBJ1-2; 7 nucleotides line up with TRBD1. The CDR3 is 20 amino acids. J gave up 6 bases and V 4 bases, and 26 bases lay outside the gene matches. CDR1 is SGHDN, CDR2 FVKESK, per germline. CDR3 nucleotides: TGTGCCAGCAGCCCCCGCATCGATCGGTCCACCGGGACAGAGTTCAATGGCTACACCTTC. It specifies CASSPRIDRSTGTEFNGYTF.

The CDR3 bases are TGTGCCAGCAGCACGGGGACCTACGAGCAGTACTTC. This encodes CASSTGTYEQYF. The V and J genes are TRBV5-6 and TRBJ2-7; D possibly corresponds to TRBD2 (5 bases). CDR1 SGHDT and CDR2 YYEEEE come from the germline V gene. This CDR3 is built from 12 residues. V gave up 4 bases and J gave up 2 bases, with 7 bases separating them.

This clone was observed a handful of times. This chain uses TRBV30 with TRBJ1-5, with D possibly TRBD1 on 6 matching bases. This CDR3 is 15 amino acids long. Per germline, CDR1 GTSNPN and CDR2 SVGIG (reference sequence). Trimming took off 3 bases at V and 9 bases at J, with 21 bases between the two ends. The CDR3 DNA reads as TGTGCCTGGAGCTCCGGGACACCATCTAGTAGGCCCCAGCATTTT. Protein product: CAWSSGTPSSRPQHF. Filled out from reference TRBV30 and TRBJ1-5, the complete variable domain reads SQTIHQWPATLVQPVGSPLSLECTVEGTSNPNLYWYRQAAGRGLQLLFYSVGIGQISSEVPQNLSASRPQDRQFILSSKKLLLSDSGFYLCAWSSGTPSSRPQHFGDGTRLSIL.

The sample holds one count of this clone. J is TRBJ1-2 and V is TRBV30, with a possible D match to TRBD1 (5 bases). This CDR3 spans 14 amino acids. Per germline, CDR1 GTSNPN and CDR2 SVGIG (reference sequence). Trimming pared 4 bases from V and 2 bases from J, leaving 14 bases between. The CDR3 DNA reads TGTGCCTGGATATCGGGCAGGACAAACTATGGCTACACCTTC. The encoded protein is CAWISGRTNYGYTF.

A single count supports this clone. The CDR3 protein is CASSRNGVTGELFF. DNA for the CDR3: TGTGCCAGCTCACGGAACGGAGTCACCGGGGAGCTGTTTTTT. The V call is TRBV18, the J call TRBJ2-2; unclear D gene. V lost 4 bases and J lost 4, with 10 bases in between. Germline V CDR1 and CDR2: KGHSH, LQKENI. This CDR3 has 14 residues. Full variable domain (rest looked up from reference TRBV18 and TRBJ2-2): NAGVMQNPRHLVRRRGQEARLRCSPMKGHSHVYWYRQLPEEGLKFMVYLQKENIIDESGMPKERFSAEFPKEGPSILRIQQVVRGDSAAYFCASSRNGVTGELFFGEGSRLTVL.

The CDR3 DNA follows: TGTGCCTGGAGTGCCGGGGGACTACCTACCTATGGCTACACCTTC. This translates into CAWSAGGLPTYGYTF. The genes are TRBV30 and TRBJ1-2; D perhaps matches TRBD1 (5 bases). V was pared by 1 base and J by 4 bases, with 16 bases between. The CDR3 runs to 15 residues. Germline V gives CDR1 GTSNPN, CDR2 SVGIG (reference sequence).

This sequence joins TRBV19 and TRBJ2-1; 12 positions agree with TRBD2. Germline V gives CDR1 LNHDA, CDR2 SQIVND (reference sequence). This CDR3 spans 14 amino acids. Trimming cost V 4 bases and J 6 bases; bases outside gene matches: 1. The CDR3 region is CASSTSGRANEQFF. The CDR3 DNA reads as TGTGCCAGTAGTACTAGCGGGAGGGCCAATGAGCAGTTCTTC. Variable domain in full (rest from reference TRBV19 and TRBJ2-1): DGGITQSPKYLFRKEGQNVTLSCEQNLNHDAMYWYRQDPGQGLRLIYYSQIVNDFQKGDIAEGYSVSREKKESFPLTVTSAQKNPTAFYLCASSTSGRANEQFFGPGTRLTVL.

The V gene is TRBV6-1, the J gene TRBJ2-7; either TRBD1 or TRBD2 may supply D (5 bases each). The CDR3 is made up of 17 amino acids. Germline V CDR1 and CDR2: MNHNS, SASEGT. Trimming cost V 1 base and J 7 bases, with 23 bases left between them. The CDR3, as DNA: TGTGCCAGCAGTGAAGAAGTGGTCGCGGGCAGGGCAAGGGAGCAGTACTTC. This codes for CASSEEVVAGRAREQYF.

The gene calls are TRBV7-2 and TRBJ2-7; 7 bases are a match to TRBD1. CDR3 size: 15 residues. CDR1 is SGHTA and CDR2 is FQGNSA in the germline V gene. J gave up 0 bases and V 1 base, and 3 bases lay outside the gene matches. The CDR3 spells CASSLGTGFSYEQYF. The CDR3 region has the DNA TGTGCCAGCAGCTTAGGGACAGGATTCTCCTACGAGCAGTACTTC. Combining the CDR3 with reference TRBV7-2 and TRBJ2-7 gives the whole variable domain GAGVSQSPSNKVTEKGKDVELRCDPISGHTALYWYRQSLGQGLEFLIYFQGNSAPDKSGLPSDRFSAERTGGSVSTLTIQRTQQEDSAVYLCASSLGTGFSYEQYFGPGTRLTVT.

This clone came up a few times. CDR3 coding DNA: TGTGCCAGCAGCTCCCTCGGAGGGGGCGGAGGCTATGGCTACACCTTC. Translated: CASSSLGGGGGYGYTF. The chain employs TRBV7-2 and TRBJ1-2, with TRBD1 identical over 7 bases. J gave up 4 bases and V 4 bases, and 12 bases lay outside the gene matches. This CDR3 contains 16 residues. Germline V gene data show CDR1 as SGHTA and CDR2 as FQGNSA.

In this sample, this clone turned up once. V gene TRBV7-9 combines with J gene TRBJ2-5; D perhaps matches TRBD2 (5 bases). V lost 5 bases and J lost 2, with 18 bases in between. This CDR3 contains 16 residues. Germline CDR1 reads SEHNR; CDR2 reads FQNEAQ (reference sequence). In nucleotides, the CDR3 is TGTGCCAGCAGCCCCGGTGGGAGCGGAGTACAAGAGACCCAGTACTTC. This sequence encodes CASSPGGSGVQETQYF.

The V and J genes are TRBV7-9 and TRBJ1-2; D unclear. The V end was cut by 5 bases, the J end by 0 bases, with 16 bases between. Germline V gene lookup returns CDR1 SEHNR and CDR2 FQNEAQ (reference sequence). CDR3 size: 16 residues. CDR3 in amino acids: CASSPPHFDPNYGYTF. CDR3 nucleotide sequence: TGTGCCAGCAGCCCTCCGCACTTTGACCCTAACTATGGCTACACCTTC.

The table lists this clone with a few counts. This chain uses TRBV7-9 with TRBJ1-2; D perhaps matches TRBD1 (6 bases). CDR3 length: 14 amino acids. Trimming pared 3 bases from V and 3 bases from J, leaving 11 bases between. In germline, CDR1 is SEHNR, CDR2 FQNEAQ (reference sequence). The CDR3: CASSFGGRDYGYTF. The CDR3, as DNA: TGTGCCAGCAGCTTCGGGGGGCGCGACTATGGCTACACCTTC.

CDR3 region: CASSGHLTRMSSYNEQFF. In nucleotides, the CDR3 is TGTGCCAGCAGTGGCCATCTCACGCGTATGAGCTCCTACAATGAGCAGTTCTTC. V usage is TRBV2 and J usage is TRBJ2-1; D gene uncertain. V gave up 4 bases and J gave up 0 bases, with 19 bases separating them. Looked up from germline, CDR1 is SNHLY and CDR2 is FYNNEI. The CDR3 is 18 amino acids.

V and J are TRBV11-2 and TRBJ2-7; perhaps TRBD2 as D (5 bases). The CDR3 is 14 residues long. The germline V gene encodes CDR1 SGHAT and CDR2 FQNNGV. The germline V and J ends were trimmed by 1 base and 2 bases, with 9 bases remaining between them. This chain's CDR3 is CASSLVSGAYEQYF. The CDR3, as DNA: TGTGCCAGCAGCTTAGTGAGCGGAGCCTACGAGCAGTACTTC.

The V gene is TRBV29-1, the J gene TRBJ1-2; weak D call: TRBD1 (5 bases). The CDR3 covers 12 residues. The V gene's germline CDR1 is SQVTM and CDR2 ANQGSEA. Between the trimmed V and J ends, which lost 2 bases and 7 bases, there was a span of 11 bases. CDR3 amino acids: CSVERERGGYTF. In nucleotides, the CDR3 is TGCAGCGTTGAAAGGGAGAGGGGTGGCTACACCTTC.

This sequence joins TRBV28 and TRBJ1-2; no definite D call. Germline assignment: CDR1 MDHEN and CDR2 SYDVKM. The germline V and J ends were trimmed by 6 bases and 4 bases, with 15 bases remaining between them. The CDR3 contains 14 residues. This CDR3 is CASSLPGRVYGYTF. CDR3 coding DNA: TGTGCCAGCAGCCTACCCGGACGGGTCTATGGCTACACCTTC.

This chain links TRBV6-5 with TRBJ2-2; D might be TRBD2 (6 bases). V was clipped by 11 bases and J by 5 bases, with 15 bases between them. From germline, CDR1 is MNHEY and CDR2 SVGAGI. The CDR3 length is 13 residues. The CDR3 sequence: CAAGTLGTGELFF. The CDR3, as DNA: TGTGCCGCGGGGACCCTCGGAACCGGGGAGCTGTTTTTT.

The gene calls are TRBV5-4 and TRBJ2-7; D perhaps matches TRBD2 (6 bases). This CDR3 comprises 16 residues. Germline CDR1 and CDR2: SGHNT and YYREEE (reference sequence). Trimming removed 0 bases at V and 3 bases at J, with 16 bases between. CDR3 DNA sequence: TGTGCCAGCAGCTTGGTTACAGCGGGTTTTCTCTACGAGCAGTACTTC. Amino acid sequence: CASSLVTAGFLYEQYF.

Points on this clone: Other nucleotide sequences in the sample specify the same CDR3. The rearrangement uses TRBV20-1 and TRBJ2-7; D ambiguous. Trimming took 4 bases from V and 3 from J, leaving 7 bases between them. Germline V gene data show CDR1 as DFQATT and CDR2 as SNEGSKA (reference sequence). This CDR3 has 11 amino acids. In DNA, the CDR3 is TGCAGTGCTACCATCCTCTACGAGCAGTACTTC. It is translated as CSATILYEQYF.

The CDR3 nucleotides read TGCAGCGTTGTGGGGAGGACCCAAGAGACCCAGTACTTC. This codes for CSVVGRTQETQYF. V is TRBV29-1 and J is TRBJ2-5; possible D gene TRBD2, 6 bases. The CDR3 is 13 amino acids. Germline CDR1 reads SQVTM; CDR2 reads ANQGSEA. V shed 4 bases and J shed 1 base, with 10 bases lying between them.

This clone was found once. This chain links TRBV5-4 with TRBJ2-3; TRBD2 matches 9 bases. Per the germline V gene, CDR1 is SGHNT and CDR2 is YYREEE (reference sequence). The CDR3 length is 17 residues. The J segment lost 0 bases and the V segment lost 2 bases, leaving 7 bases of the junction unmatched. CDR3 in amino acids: CASSLKRTSGSTDTQYF. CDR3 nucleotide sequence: TGTGCCAGCAGCTTAAAACGAACTAGCGGGAGCACAGATACGCAGTATTTT.

The DNA for the CDR3 is TGTGCCAGTAGTATATATCCACTTACCACCTACGAGCAGTACTTC. Its translation: CASSIYPLTTYEQYF. The chain recombines TRBV19 with TRBJ2-7; D gene ambiguous. Germline CDR1 reads LNHDA; CDR2 reads SQIVND (reference sequence). The germline V and J ends were trimmed by 2 bases and 2 bases, with 13 bases remaining between them. The CDR3 is 15 residues long.

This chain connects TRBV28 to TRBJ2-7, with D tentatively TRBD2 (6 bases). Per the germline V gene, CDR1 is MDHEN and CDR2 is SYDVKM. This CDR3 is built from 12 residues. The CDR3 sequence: CRGLNSGYEQYF. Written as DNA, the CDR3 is TGTAGGGGACTTAACTCCGGATACGAGCAGTACTTC.

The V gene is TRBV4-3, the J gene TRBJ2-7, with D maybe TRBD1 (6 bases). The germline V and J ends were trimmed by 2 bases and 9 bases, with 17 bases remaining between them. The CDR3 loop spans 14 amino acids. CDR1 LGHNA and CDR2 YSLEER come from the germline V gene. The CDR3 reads CASSQLGHGTSQYF. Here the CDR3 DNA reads TGCGCCAGCAGCCAATTGGGACACGGGACGTCGCAGTACTTC.

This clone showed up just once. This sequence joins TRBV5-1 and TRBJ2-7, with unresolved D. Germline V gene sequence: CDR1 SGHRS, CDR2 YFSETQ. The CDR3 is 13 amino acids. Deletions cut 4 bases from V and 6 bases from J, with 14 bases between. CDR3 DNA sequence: TGCGCCAGCAGCCCCAGTTCGGTTCCCGAGCAGTACTTC. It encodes CASSPSSVPEQYF.

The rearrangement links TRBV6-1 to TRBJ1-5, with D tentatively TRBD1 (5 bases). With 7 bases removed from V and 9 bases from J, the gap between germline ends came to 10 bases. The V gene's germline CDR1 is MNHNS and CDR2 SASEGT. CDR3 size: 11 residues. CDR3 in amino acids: CASTGQGPQHF. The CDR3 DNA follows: TGTGCCAGCACCGGGCAGGGGCCCCAGCATTTT.